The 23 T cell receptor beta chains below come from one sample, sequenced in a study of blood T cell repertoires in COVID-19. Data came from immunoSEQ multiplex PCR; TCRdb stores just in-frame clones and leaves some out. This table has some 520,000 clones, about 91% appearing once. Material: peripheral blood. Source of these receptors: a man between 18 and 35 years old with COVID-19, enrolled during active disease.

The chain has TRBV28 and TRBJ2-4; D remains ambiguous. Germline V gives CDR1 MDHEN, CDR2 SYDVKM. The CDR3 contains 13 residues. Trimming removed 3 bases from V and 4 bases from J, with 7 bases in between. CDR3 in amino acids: CASSLPGKNIQYF. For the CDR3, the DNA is TGTGCCAGCAGTTTGCCGGGTAAAAACATTCAGTACTTC. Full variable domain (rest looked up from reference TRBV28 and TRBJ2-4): DVKVTQSSRYLVKRTGEKVFLECVQDMDHENMFWYRQDPGLGLRLIYFSYDVKMKEKGDIPEGYSVSREKKERFSLILESASTNQTSMYLCASSLPGKNIQYFGAGTRLSVL.

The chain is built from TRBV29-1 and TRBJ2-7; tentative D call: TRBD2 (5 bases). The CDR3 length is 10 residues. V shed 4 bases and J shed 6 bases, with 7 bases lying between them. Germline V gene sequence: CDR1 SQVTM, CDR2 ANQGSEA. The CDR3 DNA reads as TGCAGCGTTGTACTAGGCGAGCAGTACTTC. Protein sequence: CSVVLGEQYF.

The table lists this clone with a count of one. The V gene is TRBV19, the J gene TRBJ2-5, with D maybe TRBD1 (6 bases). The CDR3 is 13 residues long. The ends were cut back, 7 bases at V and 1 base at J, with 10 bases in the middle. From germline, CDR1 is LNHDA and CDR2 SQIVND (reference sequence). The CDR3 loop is CASKGQIQETQYF. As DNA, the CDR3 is TGTGCCAGTAAAGGACAGATCCAAGAGACCCAGTACTTC.

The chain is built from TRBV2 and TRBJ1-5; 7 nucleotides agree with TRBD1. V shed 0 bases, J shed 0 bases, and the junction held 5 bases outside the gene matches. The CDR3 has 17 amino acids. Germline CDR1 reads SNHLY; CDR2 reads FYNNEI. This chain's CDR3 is CASSEAGTAYSNQPQHF. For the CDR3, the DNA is TGTGCCAGCAGTGAAGCCGGGACAGCTTATAGCAATCAGCCCCAGCATTTT.

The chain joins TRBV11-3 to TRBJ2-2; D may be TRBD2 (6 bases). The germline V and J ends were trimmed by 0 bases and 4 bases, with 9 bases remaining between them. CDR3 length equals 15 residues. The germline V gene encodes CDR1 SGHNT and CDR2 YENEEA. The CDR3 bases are TGTGCCAGCAGCTTAGAGGGACTCCTCACCGGGGAGCTGTTTTTT. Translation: CASSLEGLLTGELFF.

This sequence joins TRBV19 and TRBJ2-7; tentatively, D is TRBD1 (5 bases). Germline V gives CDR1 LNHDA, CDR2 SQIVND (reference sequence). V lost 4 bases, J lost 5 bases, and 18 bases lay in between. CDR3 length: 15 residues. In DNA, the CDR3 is TGTGCCAGTAGTAGCGGTGGCAGGGTTTTGAACGAGCAGTACTTC. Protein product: CASSSGGRVLNEQYF.

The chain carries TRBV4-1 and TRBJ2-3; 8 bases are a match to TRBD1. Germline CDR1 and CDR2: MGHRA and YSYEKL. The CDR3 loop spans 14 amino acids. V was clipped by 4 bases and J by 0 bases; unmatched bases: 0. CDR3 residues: CASSRTGSTDTQYF. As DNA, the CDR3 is TGCGCCAGCAGCCGGACAGGGAGCACAGATACGCAGTATTTT.

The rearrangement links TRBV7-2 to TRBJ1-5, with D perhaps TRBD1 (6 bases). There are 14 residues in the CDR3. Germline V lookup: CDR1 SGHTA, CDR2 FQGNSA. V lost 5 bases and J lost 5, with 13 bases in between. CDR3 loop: CASSPQGQYQPQHF. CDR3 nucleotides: TGTGCCAGCAGCCCCCAAGGACAGTATCAGCCCCAGCATTTT.

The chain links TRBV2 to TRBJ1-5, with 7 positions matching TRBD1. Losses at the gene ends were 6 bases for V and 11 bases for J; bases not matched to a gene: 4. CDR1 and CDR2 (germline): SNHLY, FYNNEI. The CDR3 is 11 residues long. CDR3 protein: CASRAGGAQHF. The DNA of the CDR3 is TGTGCCAGCAGAGCAGGGGGAGCCCAGCATTTT.

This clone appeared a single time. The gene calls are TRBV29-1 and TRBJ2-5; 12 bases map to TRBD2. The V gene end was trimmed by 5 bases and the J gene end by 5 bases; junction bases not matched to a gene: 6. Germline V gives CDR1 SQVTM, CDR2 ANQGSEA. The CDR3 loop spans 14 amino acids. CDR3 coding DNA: TGCAGCGTTCCTAGCGGGGGGGCCCGGGAGACCCAGTACTTC. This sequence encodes CSVPSGGARETQYF. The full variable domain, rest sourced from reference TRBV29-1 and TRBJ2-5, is SAVISQKPSRDICQRGTSLTIQCQVDSQVTMMFWYRQQPGQSLTLIATANQGSEATYESGFVIDKFPISRPNLTFSTLTVSNMSPEDSSIYLCSVPSGGARETQYFGPGTRLLVL.

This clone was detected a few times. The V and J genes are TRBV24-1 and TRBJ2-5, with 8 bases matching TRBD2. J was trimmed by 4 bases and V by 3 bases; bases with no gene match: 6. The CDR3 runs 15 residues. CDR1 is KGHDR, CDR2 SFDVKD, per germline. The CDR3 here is CATSDNRGGAETQYF. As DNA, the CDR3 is TGTGCCACCAGTGATAACCGGGGGGGGGCAGAGACCCAGTACTTC.

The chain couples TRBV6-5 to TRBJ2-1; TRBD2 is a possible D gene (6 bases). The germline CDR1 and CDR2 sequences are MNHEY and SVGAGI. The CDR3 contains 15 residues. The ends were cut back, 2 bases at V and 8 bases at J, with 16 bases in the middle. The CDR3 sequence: CASSYRGTDVDEQFF. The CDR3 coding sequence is TGTGCCAGCAGTTACCGCGGGACCGACGTCGATGAGCAGTTCTTC.

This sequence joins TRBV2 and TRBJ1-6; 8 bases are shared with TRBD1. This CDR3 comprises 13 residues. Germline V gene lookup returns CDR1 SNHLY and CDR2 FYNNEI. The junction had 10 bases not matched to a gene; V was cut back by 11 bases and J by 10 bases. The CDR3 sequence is CASRPGGASPLHF. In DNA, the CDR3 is TGTGCCTCCCGACCAGGGGGCGCGTCACCCCTCCACTTT.

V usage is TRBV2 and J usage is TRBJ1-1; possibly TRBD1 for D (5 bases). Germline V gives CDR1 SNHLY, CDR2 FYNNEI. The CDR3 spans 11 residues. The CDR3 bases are TGTGCAGTGTCAGGGTACAGGGAAGCTTTCTTT. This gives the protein CAVSGYREAFF.

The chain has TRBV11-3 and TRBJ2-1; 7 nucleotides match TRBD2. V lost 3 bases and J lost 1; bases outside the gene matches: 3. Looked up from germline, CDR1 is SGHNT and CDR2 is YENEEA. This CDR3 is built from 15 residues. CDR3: CASSFGGTSYNEQFF. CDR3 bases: TGTGCCAGCAGCTTCGGGGGGACTTCCTACAATGAGCAGTTCTTC.

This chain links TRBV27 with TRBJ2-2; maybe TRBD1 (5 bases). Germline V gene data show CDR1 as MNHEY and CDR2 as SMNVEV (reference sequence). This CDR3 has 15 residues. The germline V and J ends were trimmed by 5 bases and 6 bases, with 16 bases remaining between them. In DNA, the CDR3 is TGTGCCAGCAGTGACAGATATCGGATCGCCGGGGAGCTGTTTTTT. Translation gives CASSDRYRIAGELFF.

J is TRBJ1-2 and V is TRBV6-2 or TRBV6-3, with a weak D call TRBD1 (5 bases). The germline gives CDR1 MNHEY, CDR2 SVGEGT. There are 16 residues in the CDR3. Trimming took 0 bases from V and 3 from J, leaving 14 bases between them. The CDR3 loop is CASSYSSRVGDYGYTF. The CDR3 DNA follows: TGTGCCAGCAGTTACTCGAGCAGGGTTGGGGACTATGGCTACACCTTC.

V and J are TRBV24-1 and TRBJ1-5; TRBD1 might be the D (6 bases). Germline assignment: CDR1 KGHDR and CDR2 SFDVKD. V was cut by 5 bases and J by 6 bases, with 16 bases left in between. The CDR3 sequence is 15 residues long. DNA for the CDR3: TGTGCCACCAGTGGCGTAAACGGGGGGCTTCAGCCCCAGCATTTT. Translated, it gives CATSGVNGGLQPQHF.

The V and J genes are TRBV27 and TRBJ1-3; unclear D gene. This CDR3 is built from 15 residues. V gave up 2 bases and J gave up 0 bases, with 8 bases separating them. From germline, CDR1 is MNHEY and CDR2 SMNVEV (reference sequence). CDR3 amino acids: CASSLEGDSGNTIYF. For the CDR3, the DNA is TGTGCCAGCAGTTTAGAGGGAGACTCTGGAAACACCATATATTTT.

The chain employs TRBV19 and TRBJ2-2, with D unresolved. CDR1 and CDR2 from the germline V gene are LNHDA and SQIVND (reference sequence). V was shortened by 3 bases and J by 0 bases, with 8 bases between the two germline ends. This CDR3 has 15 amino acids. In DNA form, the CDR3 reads TGTGCCAGTAGTATCCGGCTAGCGAACACCGGGGAGCTGTTTTTT. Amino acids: CASSIRLANTGELFF.

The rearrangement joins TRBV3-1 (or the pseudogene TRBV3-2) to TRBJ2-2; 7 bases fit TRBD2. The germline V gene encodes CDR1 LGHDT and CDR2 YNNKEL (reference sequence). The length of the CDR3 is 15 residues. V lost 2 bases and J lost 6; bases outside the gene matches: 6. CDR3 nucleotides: TGTGCCAGCAGCCAAAGACTAGCCATCCCCGGGGAGCTGTTTTTT. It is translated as CASSQRLAIPGELFF.

CDR3 region: CASLGGATPYNEQFF. The CDR3 nucleotides are TGTGCCAGCCTTGGGGGGGCTACGCCTTACAATGAGCAGTTCTTC. This chain links TRBV2 with TRBJ2-1; tentative D call: TRBD2 (7 bases). V was cut by 8 bases and J by 4 bases, with 18 bases left in between. Per germline, CDR1 SNHLY and CDR2 FYNNEI. The CDR3 contains 15 residues.

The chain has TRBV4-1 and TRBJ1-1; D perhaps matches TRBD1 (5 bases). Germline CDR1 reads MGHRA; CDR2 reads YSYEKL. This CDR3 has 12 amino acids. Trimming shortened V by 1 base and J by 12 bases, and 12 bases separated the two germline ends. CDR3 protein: CASSQVGGITFF. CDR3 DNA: TGCGCCAGCAGCCAAGTGGGGGGGATTACTTTCTTT.